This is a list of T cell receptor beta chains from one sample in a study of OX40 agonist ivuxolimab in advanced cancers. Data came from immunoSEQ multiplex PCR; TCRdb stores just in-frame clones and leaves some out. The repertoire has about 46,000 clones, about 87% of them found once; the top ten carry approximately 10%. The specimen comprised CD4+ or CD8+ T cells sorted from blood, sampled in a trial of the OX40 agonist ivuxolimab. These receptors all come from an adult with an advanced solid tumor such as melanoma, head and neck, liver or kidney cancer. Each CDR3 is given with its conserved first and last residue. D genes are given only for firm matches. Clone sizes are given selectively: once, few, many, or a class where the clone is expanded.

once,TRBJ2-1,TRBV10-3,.,CAISESGGRSYNEQFF,TGTGCCATCAGTGAGTCTGGGGGACGCTCCTACAATGAGCAGTTCTTC
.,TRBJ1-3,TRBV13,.,CASSLVQAGDTIYF,TGTGCCAGCAGCTTAGTACAGGCTGGGGACACCATATATTTT
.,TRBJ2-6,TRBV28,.,CASSFEGRESGANVLTF,TGTGCCAGCAGTTTTGAGGGCAGGGAGTCTGGGGCCAACGTCCTGACTTTC
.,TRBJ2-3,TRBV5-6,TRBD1,CASSSGTGRVNTQYF,TGTGCCAGCAGCTCGGGGACAGGTCGAGTGAATACGCAGTATTTT
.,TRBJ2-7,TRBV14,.,CASSQAGGTFAEQYF,TGTGCCAGCAGCCAAGCGGGGGGCACATTCGCCGAGCAGTACTTC
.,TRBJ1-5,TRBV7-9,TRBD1,CASSLGDRESASNQPQHF,TGTGCCAGCAGCTTGGGGGACAGGGAGTCGGCGAGCAATCAGCCCCAGCATTTT
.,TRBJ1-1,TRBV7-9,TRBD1,CASSLANRGIGGAEAFF,TGTGCCAGCAGCTTAGCGAACAGGGGAATAGGTGGCGCTGAAGCTTTCTTT
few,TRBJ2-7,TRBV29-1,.,CSVDGGGDYEQYF,TGCAGCGTTGATGGAGGAGGGGATTACGAGCAGTACTTC
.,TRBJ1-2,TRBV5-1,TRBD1,CASTGQGRGYTF,TGCGCCAGCACCGGACAGGGACGGGGCTACACCTTC
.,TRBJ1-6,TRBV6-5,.,CASSYEGRSPLHF,TGTGCCAGCAGTTACGAGGGGCGGTCACCCCTCCACTTT
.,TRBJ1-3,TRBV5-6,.,CASGGGGRVKRNTIYF,TGTGCCAGCGGGGGCGGGGGAAGGGTCAAACGAAACACCATATATTTT
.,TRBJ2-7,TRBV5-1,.,CASSLEQTSYEQYF,TGCGCCAGCAGCTTGGAACAGACTTCCTACGAGCAGTACTTC
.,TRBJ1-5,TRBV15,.,CATSERDSNQPQHF,TGTGCCACCAGCGAGAGAGACAGCAATCAGCCCCAGCATTTT
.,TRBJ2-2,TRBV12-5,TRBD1,CASGPPGGGELFF,TGTGCTAGTGGTCCTCCAGGGGGTGGGGAGCTGTTTTTT
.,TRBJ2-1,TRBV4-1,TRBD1,CASSPDRGEQFF,TGCGCCAGCAGCCCGGACAGGGGTGAGCAGTTCTTC
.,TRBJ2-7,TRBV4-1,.,CASSPARDSYEQYF,TGCGCCAGCAGCCCTGCGAGGGACTCCTACGAGCAGTACTTC
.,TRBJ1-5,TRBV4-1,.,CASSRTTGSRQPQHF,TGCGCCAGCAGCCGGACCACAGGGTCTCGACAGCCCCAGCATTTT
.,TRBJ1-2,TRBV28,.,CASRGQGPNYGYTF,TGTGCCAGCAGGGGTCAGGGCCCTAACTATGGCTACACCTTC
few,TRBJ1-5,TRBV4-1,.,CASSNRDLSNQPQHF,TGCGCCAGCAGCAACCGGGACCTTAGCAATCAGCCCCAGCATTTT
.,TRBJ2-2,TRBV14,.,CASSQDRGLSWAPGRELFF,TGTGCCAGCAGCCAAGATCGGGGACTCAGCTGGGCCCCTGGAAGGGAGCTGTTTTTT
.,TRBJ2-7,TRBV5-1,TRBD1,CASSYTGAHEQYF,TGCGCCAGCAGCTACACAGGGGCACACGAGCAGTACTTC
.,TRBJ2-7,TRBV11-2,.,CASSFGGPAGSYEQYF,TGTGCCAGCAGCTTTGGAGGCCCAGCGGGCTCCTACGAGCAGTACTTC
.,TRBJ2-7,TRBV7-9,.,CASSPPGRGSYEQYF,TGTGCCAGCAGCCCCCCGGGACGGGGTTCCTACGAGCAGTACTTC
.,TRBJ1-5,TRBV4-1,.,CASSQGAPVSNQPQHF,TGCGCCAGCAGCCAAGGGGCGCCCGTCTCTAATCAGCCCCAGCATTTT
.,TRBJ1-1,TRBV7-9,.,CASSLAENRPRPEAFF,TGTGCCAGCAGCTTAGCAGAAAACAGACCCCGGCCTGAAGCTTTCTTT
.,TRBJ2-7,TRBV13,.,CASSQGQGPTYEQYF,TGTGCCAGCAGCCAAGGTCAGGGGCCTACCTACGAGCAGTACTTC
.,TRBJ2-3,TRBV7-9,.,CASSPQLPSTDTQYF,TGTGCCAGCAGCCCACAGTTACCTAGCACAGATACGCAGTATTTT
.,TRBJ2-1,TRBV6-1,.,CASSEGWGRGNEQFF,TGTGCCAGCAGTGAAGGGTGGGGCAGGGGAAATGAGCAGTTCTTC
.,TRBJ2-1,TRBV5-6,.,CASSLAYNEQFF,TGTGCCAGCAGCTTGGCCTACAATGAGCAGTTCTTC
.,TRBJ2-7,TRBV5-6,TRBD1,CASSLGLWAGGSYEQYF,TGTGCCAGCAGCTTGGGCCTCTGGGCAGGGGGCTCCTACGAGCAGTACTTC
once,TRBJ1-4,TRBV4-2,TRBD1,CASSQGQGVDEKLFF,TGTGCCAGCAGCCAAGGACAGGGGGTAGATGAAAAACTGTTTTTT
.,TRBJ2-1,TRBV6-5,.,CASSYIPGQVYNEQFF,TGTGCCAGCAGTTACATCCCGGGACAAGTGTACAATGAGCAGTTCTTC
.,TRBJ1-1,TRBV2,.,CASSEAGGRIPEAFF,TGTGCCAGCAGTGAAGCGGGAGGGCGGATCCCTGAAGCTTTCTTT
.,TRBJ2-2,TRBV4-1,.,CASSPTGTGELFF,TGCGCCAGCAGCCCGACTGGCACCGGGGAGCTGTTTTTT
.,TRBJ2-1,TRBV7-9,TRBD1,CASSLDRGPYNEQFF,TGTGCCAGCAGCCTCGACAGGGGCCCCTACAATGAGCAGTTCTTC
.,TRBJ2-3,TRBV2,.,CATRGALGTQYF,TGTGCCACCCGGGGGGCCTTAGGTACGCAGTATTTT
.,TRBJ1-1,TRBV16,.,CASSLLTGSSTEAFF,TGTGCCAGCAGCCTCCTAACAGGGTCCAGCACTGAAGCTTTCTTT
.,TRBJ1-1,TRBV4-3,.,CASTKGMDYGLNTEAFF,TGCGCCAGCACTAAAGGTATGGACTACGGACTGAACACTGAAGCTTTCTTT
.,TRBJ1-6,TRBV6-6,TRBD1,CASSRTGDNSPLHF,TGTGCCAGCAGCCGGACAGGAGATAATTCACCCCTCCACTTT
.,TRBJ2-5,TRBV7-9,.,CASSRQDSSIPETQYF,TGTGCCAGCAGCCGCCAGGACAGTTCCATCCCAGAGACCCAGTACTTC
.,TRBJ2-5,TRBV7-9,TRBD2,CASSLRRGGQETQYF,TGTGCCAGCAGCTTACGGCGGGGGGGCCAAGAGACCCAGTACTTC
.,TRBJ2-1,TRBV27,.,CASSSRDSEFF,TGTGCCAGCAGTTCCAGGGACTCGGAGTTCTTC
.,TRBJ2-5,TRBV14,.,CASSQGRDGGRRETQYF,TGTGCCAGCAGCCAAGGTCGAGACGGGGGGCGCAGGGAGACCCAGTACTTC
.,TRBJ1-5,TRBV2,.,CASSERGVQPQHF,TGTGCCAGCAGTGAACGCGGGGTTCAGCCCCAGCATTTT
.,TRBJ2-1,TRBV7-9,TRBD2,CASKLAGGHNEQFF,TGTGCCAGCAAACTAGCGGGAGGTCACAATGAGCAGTTCTTC
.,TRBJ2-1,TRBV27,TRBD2,CASSPTSGAYNEQFF,TGTGCCAGCAGCCCTACTAGCGGGGCTTACAATGAGCAGTTCTTC
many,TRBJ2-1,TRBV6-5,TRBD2,CASSSGGGLFNEQFF,TGTGCCAGCAGTTCGGGCGGGGGGCTCTTCAATGAGCAGTTCTTC
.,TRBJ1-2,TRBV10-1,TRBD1,CASIRGPYGYTF,TGCGCCAGTATCAGGGGGCCCTATGGCTACACCTTC
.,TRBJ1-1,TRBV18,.,CASSPLAGVAITEAFF,TGTGCCAGCTCACCTTTGGCAGGGGTTGCGATCACTGAAGCTTTCTTT
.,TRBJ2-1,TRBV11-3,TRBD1,CASTTERTGGEGNEQFF,TGTGCCAGCACCACAGAAAGGACAGGGGGCGAAGGCAATGAGCAGTTCTTC
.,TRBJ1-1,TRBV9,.,CASSVSWGAEAFF,TGTGCCAGCAGCGTATCCTGGGGCGCTGAAGCTTTCTTT
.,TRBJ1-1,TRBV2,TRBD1,CASRRTGRTEAFF,TGTGCCAGCAGGAGGACAGGGCGGACTGAAGCTTTCTTT
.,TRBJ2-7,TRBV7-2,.,CASSFRRGPGGEQYF,TGTGCCAGCAGCTTCCGAAGGGGGCCGGGGGGTGAGCAGTACTTC
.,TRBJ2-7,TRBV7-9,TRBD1,CASSDYYRRTGENEQYF,TGTGCCAGCAGCGACTATTATCGCCGGACAGGGGAAAACGAGCAGTACTTC
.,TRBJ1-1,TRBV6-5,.,CASRFWQNTEAFF,TGTGCCAGCAGATTCTGGCAGAACACTGAAGCTTTCTTT